This T cell receptor (beta chain) was captured in a study of human T cells and chemical hapten exposure. Overall study findings and caveats: Those TCRs sitting above 1 in 1000 frequency stayed the same with DPC sensitization.

In regard to this clonotype: Antigen: not known.

This CDR3 comprises 13 residues. Germline V lookup: CDR1 DFQATT, CDR2 SNEGSKA (reference sequence). Trimming left V 4 bases short and J 1 base short, with 8 bases between. Individual cDNA molecules in this library carried unique molecular identifiers. TCRdb redid the calling of the RACE reads with MiXCR, one entry per CDR3 protein. The table has fewer than 80,000 distinct CDR3 sequences, 11% seen once; the top ten hold approximately 2%. Time point indicated: patch test 3, about 24 weeks after DPC sensitization. Treatment defined: therapeutic diphenylcyclopropenone sensitization with weekly scalp DPC. The rearrangement joins TRBV20-1 to TRBJ2-4; D unresolved. Sequenced material: whole blood, taken in connection with sensitization to the hapten diphenylcyclopropenone (DPC). The receptor was isolated from a young woman with alopecia areata. Some clones in this sample may be carry-over from other donors' samples. CDR3 region: CSATSSAKNIQYF. The CDR3 coding sequence is TGCAGTGCTACTAGTTCTGCCAAAAACATTCAGTACTTC.